These T cell receptor beta chains were read from a single sample in a study of shared clonotypes between healthy human individuals. Sequencing was performed with immunoSEQ multiplex PCR; in TCRdb, only in-frame clones are kept and a portion is missing. The table has more than 2 million clones, more than 90% seen once. Sequenced sample: naive CD4+ T cells sorted from blood. The receptors were sampled from a man aged 18-30 years in good health. The CDR3 runs from the conserved cysteine through the conserved F or W. Each record gives: CDR3 length, V gene, J gene, clone size, D gene, CDR3 protein, CDR3 DNA. The D gene is left open where the match is weak. Clone size is not always given. Where it is, it says once, few, many or a class for expanded clones.

CDR3 length: 13
V gene: TRBV30
J gene: TRBJ1-2
clone size: NA
D gene: NA
CDR3 protein: CAWRVGTGEGYTF
CDR3 DNA: TGTGCCTGGAGGGTCGGGACGGGCGAGGGCTACACCTTC

CDR3 length: 15
V gene: TRBV2
J gene: TRBJ2-5
clone size: NA
D gene: NA
CDR3 protein: CASSVMAAGDPTQYF
CDR3 DNA: TGTGCCAGCAGTGTAATGGCCGCTGGTGATCCGACCCAGTACTTC

CDR3 length: 14
V gene: TRBV19
J gene: TRBJ2-3
clone size: NA
D gene: NA
CDR3 protein: CASSINGVWDTQYF
CDR3 DNA: TGTGCCAGTAGTATAAACGGGGTGTGGGATACGCAGTATTTT

CDR3 length: 14
V gene: TRBV13
J gene: TRBJ2-2
clone size: NA
D gene: TRBD1
CDR3 protein: CASRDRANTGELFF
CDR3 DNA: TGTGCCAGCCGGGACAGGGCGAACACCGGGGAGCTGTTTTTT

CDR3 length: 11
V gene: TRBV29-1
J gene: TRBJ1-1
clone size: NA
D gene: NA
CDR3 protein: CSVQGVMEAFF
CDR3 DNA: TGCAGCGTTCAGGGAGTGATGGAAGCTTTCTTT

CDR3 length: 12
V gene: TRBV30
J gene: TRBJ1-5
clone size: NA
D gene: NA
CDR3 protein: CAWSVGNQPQHF
CDR3 DNA: TGTGCCTGGAGTGTCGGAAATCAGCCCCAGCATTTT

CDR3 length: 13
V gene: TRBV18
J gene: TRBJ1-5
clone size: NA
D gene: NA
CDR3 protein: CASSRQGNQPQHF
CDR3 DNA: TGTGCCAGCTCACGCCAGGGAAATCAGCCCCAGCATTTT

CDR3 length: 16
V gene: TRBV6-1
J gene: TRBJ1-5
clone size: NA
D gene: TRBD1
CDR3 protein: CASSEGQRKSNQPQHF
CDR3 DNA: TGTGCCAGCAGTGAGGGACAGCGGAAAAGCAATCAGCCCCAGCATTTT

CDR3 length: 13
V gene: TRBV7-2
J gene: TRBJ2-3
clone size: NA
D gene: NA
CDR3 protein: CASSSYPTDTQYF
CDR3 DNA: TGTGCCAGCAGCTCCTACCCCACAGATACGCAGTATTTT

CDR3 length: 16
V gene: TRBV5-1
J gene: TRBJ2-7
clone size: NA
D gene: NA
CDR3 protein: CASSLPNLAVGGEQYF
CDR3 DNA: TGCGCCAGCAGCTTACCCAATTTGGCAGTTGGAGGCGAGCAGTACTTC

CDR3 length: 16
V gene: TRBV7-9
J gene: TRBJ1-4
clone size: NA
D gene: NA
CDR3 protein: CASSLEGGRANEKLFF
CDR3 DNA: TGTGCCAGCAGCTTAGAGGGGGGAAGAGCTAATGAAAAACTGTTTTTT

CDR3 length: 15
V gene: TRBV7-9
J gene: TRBJ1-6
clone size: NA
D gene: NA
CDR3 protein: CASSLDPPTSSPLHF
CDR3 DNA: TGTGCCAGCAGCTTAGACCCCCCGACAAGTTCACCCCTCCACTTT

CDR3 length: 12
V gene: TRBV6-5
J gene: TRBJ2-4
clone size: NA
D gene: NA
CDR3 protein: CASSPGWDIQYF
CDR3 DNA: TGTGCCAGCAGCCCCGGGTGGGACATTCAGTACTTC

CDR3 length: 16
V gene: TRBV9
J gene: TRBJ2-3
clone size: NA
D gene: NA
CDR3 protein: CASSVGRFDSTDTQYF
CDR3 DNA: TGTGCCAGCAGCGTAGGGCGCTTTGATAGCACAGATACGCAGTATTTT

CDR3 length: 15
V gene: TRBV7-6
J gene: TRBJ2-2
clone size: NA
D gene: NA
CDR3 protein: CASSAALSNTGELFF
CDR3 DNA: TGTGCCAGCAGCGCAGCGCTATCGAACACCGGGGAGCTGTTTTTT

CDR3 length: 14
V gene: TRBV30
J gene: TRBJ2-7
clone size: NA
D gene: NA
CDR3 protein: CAWTPGTRANEQYF
CDR3 DNA: TGTGCCTGGACTCCGGGAACTCGTGCCAACGAGCAGTACTTC

CDR3 length: 15
V gene: TRBV6-5
J gene: TRBJ2-7
clone size: NA
D gene: TRBD2
CDR3 protein: CASRPRLASSYEQYF
CDR3 DNA: TGTGCCAGCAGACCCAGACTAGCGAGCTCCTACGAGCAGTACTTC

CDR3 length: 16
V gene: TRBV7-2
J gene: TRBJ1-6
clone size: NA
D gene: TRBD1
CDR3 protein: CASSLFPGGNNSPLHF
CDR3 DNA: TGTGCCAGCAGCTTATTTCCAGGGGGCAATAATTCACCCCTCCACTTT

CDR3 length: 12
V gene: TRBV7-8
J gene: TRBJ1-6
clone size: NA
D gene: NA
CDR3 protein: CASSLVNSPLHF
CDR3 DNA: TGTGCCAGCAGCTTAGTCAACTCACCCCTCCACTTT

CDR3 length: 15
V gene: TRBV2
J gene: TRBJ2-7
clone size: NA
D gene: NA
CDR3 protein: CASSVVGSSSYEQYF
CDR3 DNA: TGTGCCAGCAGTGTTGTGGGGTCCAGCTCCTACGAGCAGTACTTC

CDR3 length: 15
V gene: TRBV19
J gene: TRBJ1-5
clone size: once
D gene: NA
CDR3 protein: CASSTDRTGGQPQHF
CDR3 DNA: TGTGCCAGTAGCACCGACAGGACGGGAGGTCAGCCCCAGCATTTT

CDR3 length: 14
V gene: TRBV18
J gene: TRBJ1-1
clone size: NA
D gene: TRBD1
CDR3 protein: CASSPTGGETEAFF
CDR3 DNA: TGTGCCAGCTCACCGACAGGGGGAGAAACTGAAGCTTTCTTT

CDR3 length: 13
V gene: TRBV9
J gene: TRBJ1-1
clone size: NA
D gene: NA
CDR3 protein: CASSPRDGSEAFF
CDR3 DNA: TGTGCCAGCAGCCCTCGGGATGGATCCGAAGCTTTCTTT

CDR3 length: 16
V gene: TRBV6-1
J gene: TRBJ1-5
clone size: NA
D gene: TRBD1
CDR3 protein: CASSDRRQGRNQPQHF
CDR3 DNA: TGTGCCAGCAGTGACCGACGACAGGGGAGAAATCAGCCCCAGCATTTT

CDR3 length: 14
V gene: TRBV6-1
J gene: TRBJ2-5
clone size: NA
D gene: TRBD1
CDR3 protein: CAISVWGQQETQYF
CDR3 DNA: TGTGCCATTTCCGTTTGGGGACAGCAAGAGACCCAGTACTTC

CDR3 length: 16
V gene: TRBV30
J gene: TRBJ1-1
clone size: NA
D gene: TRBD1
CDR3 protein: CAWGEGGSHLNTEAFF
CDR3 DNA: TGTGCCTGGGGAGAAGGGGGCTCACATTTGAACACTGAAGCTTTCTTT

CDR3 length: 14
V gene: TRBV4-3
J gene: TRBJ1-1
clone size: NA
D gene: NA
CDR3 protein: CASSRGTFDTEAFF
CDR3 DNA: TGCGCCAGCAGCAGAGGGACATTTGACACTGAAGCTTTCTTT

CDR3 length: 14
V gene: TRBV28
J gene: TRBJ1-6
clone size: NA
D gene: NA
CDR3 protein: CASSLSLGDSPLHF
CDR3 DNA: TGTGCCAGCAGTTTATCCCTAGGGGATTCACCCCTCCACTTT

CDR3 length: 13
V gene: TRBV6-5
J gene: TRBJ1-6
clone size: few
D gene: NA
CDR3 protein: CASRRQKGSPLHF
CDR3 DNA: TGTGCCAGCAGGAGACAGAAGGGTTCACCCCTCCACTTT

CDR3 length: 16
V gene: TRBV7-9
J gene: TRBJ2-7
clone size: NA
D gene: TRBD2
CDR3 protein: CASSLSGGGKSYEQYF
CDR3 DNA: TGTGCCAGCAGCTTAAGCGGCGGGGGAAAAAGCTACGAGCAGTACTTC

CDR3 length: 15
V gene: TRBV5-1
J gene: TRBJ2-1
clone size: NA
D gene: TRBD2
CDR3 protein: CASSAGTSGSNEQFF
CDR3 DNA: TGCGCCAGCAGCGCGGGGACTAGCGGGAGTAATGAGCAGTTCTTC

CDR3 length: 15
V gene: TRBV6-5
J gene: TRBJ1-6
clone size: NA
D gene: NA
CDR3 protein: CASSYGGGAGSPLHF
CDR3 DNA: TGTGCCAGCAGTTACGGTGGGGGGGCAGGATCACCCCTCCACTTT

CDR3 length: 15
V gene: TRBV28
J gene: TRBJ2-5
clone size: NA
D gene: TRBD1
CDR3 protein: CASSRGDRGRETQYF
CDR3 DNA: TGTGCCAGCAGCCGCGGGGACAGGGGACGGGAGACCCAGTACTTC

CDR3 length: 15
V gene: TRBV29-1
J gene: TRBJ1-1
clone size: once
D gene: TRBD1
CDR3 protein: CSVEDWGQGASEAFF
CDR3 DNA: TGCAGCGTTGAAGATTGGGGACAGGGGGCGTCTGAAGCTTTCTTT

CDR3 length: 15
V gene: TRBV6-5
J gene: TRBJ1-6
clone size: NA
D gene: NA
CDR3 protein: CASSYSGGYNSPLHF
CDR3 DNA: TGTGCCAGCAGTTACTCAGGGGGGTATAATTCACCCCTCCACTTT

CDR3 length: 13
V gene: TRBV10-3
J gene: TRBJ1-5
clone size: NA
D gene: NA
CDR3 protein: CAISESGGQPQHF
CDR3 DNA: TGTGCCATCAGTGAGTCGGGGGGTCAGCCCCAGCATTTT

CDR3 length: 14
V gene: TRBV19
J gene: TRBJ2-7
clone size: NA
D gene: NA
CDR3 protein: CASSTQLGSYEQYF
CDR3 DNA: TGTGCCAGTAGTACACAACTAGGCTCCTACGAGCAGTACTTC

CDR3 length: 16
V gene: TRBV6-4
J gene: TRBJ2-1
clone size: NA
D gene: TRBD2
CDR3 protein: CASSDSLSSGNNEQFF
CDR3 DNA: TGTGCCAGCAGTGACTCGTTGTCTAGCGGTAACAATGAGCAGTTCTTC

CDR3 length: 15
V gene: TRBV11-3
J gene: TRBJ1-4
clone size: once
D gene: TRBD1
CDR3 protein: CASSARTGTNEKLFF
CDR3 DNA: TGTGCCAGCAGCGCACGGACAGGGACTAATGAAAAACTGTTTTTT

CDR3 length: 14
V gene: TRBV6-5
J gene: TRBJ2-7
clone size: few
D gene: NA
CDR3 protein: CASSYSFGTYEQYF
CDR3 DNA: TGTGCCAGCAGTTACTCGTTCGGAACCTACGAGCAGTACTTC

CDR3 length: 15
V gene: TRBV10-3
J gene: TRBJ2-7
clone size: NA
D gene: TRBD1
CDR3 protein: CAISQGLGTGNEQYF
CDR3 DNA: TGTGCCATCAGTCAAGGCCTCGGGACAGGGAATGAGCAGTACTTC

CDR3 length: 17
V gene: TRBV30
J gene: TRBJ1-5
clone size: NA
D gene: NA
CDR3 protein: CAWSPYFGIGGNQPQHF
CDR3 DNA: TGTGCCTGGAGTCCGTACTTTGGAATAGGGGGCAATCAGCCCCAGCATTTT

CDR3 length: 12
V gene: TRBV4-3
J gene: TRBJ2-1
clone size: NA
D gene: NA
CDR3 protein: CASSQDFGKEFF
CDR3 DNA: TGCGCCAGCAGCCAAGATTTCGGGAAGGAATTCTTC